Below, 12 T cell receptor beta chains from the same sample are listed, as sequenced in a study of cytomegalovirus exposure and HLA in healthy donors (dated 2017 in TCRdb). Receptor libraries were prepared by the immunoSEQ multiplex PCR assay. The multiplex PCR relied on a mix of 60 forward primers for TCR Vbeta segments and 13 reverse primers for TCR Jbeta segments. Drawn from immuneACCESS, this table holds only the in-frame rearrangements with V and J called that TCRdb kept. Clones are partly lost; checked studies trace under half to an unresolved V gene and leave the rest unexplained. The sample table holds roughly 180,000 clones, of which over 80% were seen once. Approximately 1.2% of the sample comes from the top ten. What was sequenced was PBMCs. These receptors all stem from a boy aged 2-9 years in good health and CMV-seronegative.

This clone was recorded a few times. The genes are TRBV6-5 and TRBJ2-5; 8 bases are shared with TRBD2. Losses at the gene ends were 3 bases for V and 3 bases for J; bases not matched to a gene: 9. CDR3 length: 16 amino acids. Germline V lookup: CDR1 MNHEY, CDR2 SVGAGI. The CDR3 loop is CASSYRPRGAKETQYF. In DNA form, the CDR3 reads TGTGCCAGCAGTTATCGCCCGCGGGGGGCAAAAGAGACCCAGTACTTC.

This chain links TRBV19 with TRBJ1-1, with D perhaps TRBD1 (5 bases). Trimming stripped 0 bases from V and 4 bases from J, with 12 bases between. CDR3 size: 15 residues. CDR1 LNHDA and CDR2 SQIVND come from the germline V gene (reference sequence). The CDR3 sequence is CASSIDRAGITEAFF. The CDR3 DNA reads TGTGCCAGTAGTATAGATCGGGCAGGGATCACTGAAGCTTTCTTT.

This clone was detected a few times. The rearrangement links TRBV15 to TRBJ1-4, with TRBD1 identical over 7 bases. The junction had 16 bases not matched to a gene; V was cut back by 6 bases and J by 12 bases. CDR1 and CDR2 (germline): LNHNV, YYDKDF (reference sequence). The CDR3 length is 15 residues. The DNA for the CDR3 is TGTGCCACCAGTCCCCCTGACAGGGAAGGGATGGAACTGTTTTTT. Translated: CATSPPDREGMELFF.

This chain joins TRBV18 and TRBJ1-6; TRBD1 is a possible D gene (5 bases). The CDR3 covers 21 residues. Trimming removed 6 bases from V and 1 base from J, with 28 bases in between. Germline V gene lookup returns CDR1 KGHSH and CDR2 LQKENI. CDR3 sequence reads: CASSTAAGLGGRVSYNSPLHF. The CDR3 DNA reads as TGTGCCAGCTCGACGGCTGCGGGGCTGGGAGGCCGGGTATCCTATAATTCACCCCTCCACTTT.

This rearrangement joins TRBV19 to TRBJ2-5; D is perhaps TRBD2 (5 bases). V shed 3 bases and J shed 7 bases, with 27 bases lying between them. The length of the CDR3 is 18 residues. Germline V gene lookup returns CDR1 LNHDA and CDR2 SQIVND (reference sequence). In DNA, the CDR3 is TGTGCCAGTAGTATTAGGGTCGGTAGGCCTGGAATGAGGGTGACCCAGTACTTC. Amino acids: CASSIRVGRPGMRVTQYF. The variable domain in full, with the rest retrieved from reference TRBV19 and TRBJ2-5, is DGGITQSPKYLFRKEGQNVTLSCEQNLNHDAMYWYRQDPGQGLRLIYYSQIVNDFQKGDIAEGYSVSREKKESFPLTVTSAQKNPTAFYLCASSIRVGRPGMRVTQYFGPGTRLLVL.

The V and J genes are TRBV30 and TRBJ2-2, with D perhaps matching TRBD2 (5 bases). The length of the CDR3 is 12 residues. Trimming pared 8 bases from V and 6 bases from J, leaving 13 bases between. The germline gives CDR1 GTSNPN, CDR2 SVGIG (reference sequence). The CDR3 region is CAGAERAGELFF. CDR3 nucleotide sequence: TGTGCCGGAGCGGAGAGGGCCGGGGAGCTGTTTTTT.

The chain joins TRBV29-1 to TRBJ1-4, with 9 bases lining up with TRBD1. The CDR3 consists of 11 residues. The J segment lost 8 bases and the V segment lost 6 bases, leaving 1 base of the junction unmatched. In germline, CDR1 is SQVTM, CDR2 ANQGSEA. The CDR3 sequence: CSVGQGEKLFF. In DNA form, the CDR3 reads TGCAGCGTGGGACAGGGCGAAAAACTGTTTTTT.

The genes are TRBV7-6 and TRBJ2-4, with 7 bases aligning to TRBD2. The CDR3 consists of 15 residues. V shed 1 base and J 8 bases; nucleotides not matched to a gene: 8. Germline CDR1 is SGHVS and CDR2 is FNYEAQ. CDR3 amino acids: CASSLGGGTGDIQYF. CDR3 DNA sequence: TGTGCCAGCAGCTTAGGGGGGGGGACGGGAGACATTCAGTACTTC.

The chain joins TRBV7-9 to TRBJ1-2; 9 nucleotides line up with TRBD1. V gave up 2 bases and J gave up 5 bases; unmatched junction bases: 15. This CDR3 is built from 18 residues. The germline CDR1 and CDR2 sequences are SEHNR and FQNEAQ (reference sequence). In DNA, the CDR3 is TGTGCCAGCAGCTTACGACAACATACAGGGGGCGAGGATTATGGCTACACCTTC. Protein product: CASSLRQHTGGEDYGYTF.

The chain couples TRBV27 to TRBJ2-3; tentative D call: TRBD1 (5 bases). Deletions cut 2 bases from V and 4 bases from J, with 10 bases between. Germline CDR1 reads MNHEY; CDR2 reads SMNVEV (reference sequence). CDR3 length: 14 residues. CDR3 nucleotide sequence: TGTGCCAGCAGTTTAAACGTAGGGGCAGATACGCAGTATTTT. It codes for CASSLNVGADTQYF.

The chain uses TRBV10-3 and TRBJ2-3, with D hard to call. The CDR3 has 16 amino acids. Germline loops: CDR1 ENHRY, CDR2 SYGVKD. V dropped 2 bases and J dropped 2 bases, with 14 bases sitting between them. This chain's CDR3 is CAISEEESKVTDTQYF. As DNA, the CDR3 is TGTGCCATCAGTGAGGAGGAGAGCAAAGTCACAGATACGCAGTATTTT.

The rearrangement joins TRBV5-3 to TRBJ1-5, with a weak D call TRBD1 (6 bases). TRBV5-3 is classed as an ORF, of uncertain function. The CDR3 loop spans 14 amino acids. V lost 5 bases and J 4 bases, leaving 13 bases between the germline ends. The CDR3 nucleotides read TGTGCCAGAAGAAGGGGGATACCAAATCAGCCCCAGCATTTT. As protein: CARRRGIPNQPQHF.